This T cell receptor beta chain is from a study of blood T cell repertoires in COVID-19. Turning to the study itself: Some COVID-19 samples were acute and others convalescent; all came from the United States, Italy and Spain.

Some clones are missing from TCRdb's copy, which holds only in-frame ones; the method was immunoSEQ multiplex PCR. Among about 36,000 clones, 80% to 90% were seen once, and the ten largest hold 40% to 50%. Sequencing input: peripheral blood. The TCR originated in a human donor in a cohort sampled during active or convalescent COVID-19. The donor label of this sample is uncertain.

The CDR3 region is CASSTNTDTQYF. CDR3 DNA sequence: TGTGCCAGTAGTACTAACACAGATACGCAGTATTTT. The rearrangement joins TRBV19 to TRBJ2-3; D remains unclear. CDR3 length: 12 amino acids. The germline V gene encodes CDR1 LNHDA and CDR2 SQIVND (reference sequence). The V gene lost 4 bases and the J gene lost 2 bases, with 4 bases spanning the gap.